Listed below are T cell receptor beta chains from one sample, sequenced in a study of beta chain features in type 1 diabetes. Using immunoSEQ multiplex PCR, the repertoire was profiled, and TCRdb retains in-frame clones only, with some absent. The data contain about 450,000 clones, over 10% of them seen just once; the ten biggest clones take up about 0.045%. Sequenced material: naive CD4+ T cells from blood. These TCRs come from a woman aged 18-35 years in good health. Each CDR3 is given with its conserved first and last residue. The order of the fields is CDR3 length, J gene, D gene, V gene, clone size, CDR3 protein. The D gene is left open where the match is weak. The size field is filled for only some rows; it gives once, few, many or a size class.

len: 15
j_gene: TRBJ2-3
d_gene: TRBD2
v_gene: TRBV7-3
abundance: NA
CDR3aa: CASSSSSGGRDTQYF

len: 15
j_gene: TRBJ1-4
d_gene: NA
v_gene: TRBV27
abundance: NA
CDR3aa: CASRDPGAPGEKLFF

len: 12
j_gene: TRBJ2-1
d_gene: NA
v_gene: TRBV2
abundance: few
CDR3aa: CASDSGFNEQFF

len: 10
j_gene: TRBJ2-1
d_gene: NA
v_gene: TRBV20-1
abundance: NA
CDR3aa: CSEEYNEQFF

len: 15
j_gene: TRBJ2-5
d_gene: NA
v_gene: TRBV11-2
abundance: NA
CDR3aa: CASSSNTRALETQYF

len: 17
j_gene: TRBJ2-4
d_gene: NA
v_gene: TRBV4-3
abundance: many
CDR3aa: CASSQGVGVLPKNIQYF

len: 12
j_gene: TRBJ1-2
d_gene: NA
v_gene: TRBV29-1
abundance: few
CDR3aa: CSVEGAGGGYTF

len: 17
j_gene: TRBJ2-1
d_gene: NA
v_gene: TRBV14
abundance: few
CDR3aa: CASSHTWGSAPKNEQFF

len: 15
j_gene: TRBJ1-2
d_gene: TRBD1
v_gene: TRBV19
abundance: NA
CDR3aa: CASRPTGTAGYGYTF

len: 12
j_gene: TRBJ1-3
d_gene: NA
v_gene: TRBV7-9
abundance: NA
CDR3aa: CASSLGRNTIYF